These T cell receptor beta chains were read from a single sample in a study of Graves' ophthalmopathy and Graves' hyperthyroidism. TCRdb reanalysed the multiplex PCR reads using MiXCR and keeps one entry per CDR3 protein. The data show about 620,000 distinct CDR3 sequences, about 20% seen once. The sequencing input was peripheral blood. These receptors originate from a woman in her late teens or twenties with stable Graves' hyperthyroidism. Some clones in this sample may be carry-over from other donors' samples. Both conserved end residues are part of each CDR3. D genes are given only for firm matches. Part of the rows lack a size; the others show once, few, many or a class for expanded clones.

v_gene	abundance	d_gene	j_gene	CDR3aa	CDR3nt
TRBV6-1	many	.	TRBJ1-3	CASSEAGRFIYF	TGTGCCAGCAGTGAAGCGGGTCGTTTCATATATTTT
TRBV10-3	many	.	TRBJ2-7	CAISDPFEQYF	TGTGCCATCAGTGATCCCTTCGAGCAGTACTTC
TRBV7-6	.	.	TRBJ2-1	CASSLHNEQFF	TGTGCCAGCAGCCTACACAATGAGCAGTTCTTC
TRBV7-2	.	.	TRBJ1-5	CASSTWVRDGIDYSNQPQHF	TGTGCCAGCAGTACGTGGGTCCGGGACGGAATTGACTATAGCAATCAGCCCCAGCATTTT
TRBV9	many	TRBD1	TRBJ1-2	CASSVLQGVGGYTF	TGTGCCAGCAGCGTTCTACAGGGGGTGGGTGGCTACACCTTC
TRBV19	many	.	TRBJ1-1	CASSIIGTQNTEAFF	TGTGCCAGTAGTATAATCGGGACACAGAACACTGAAGCTTTCTTT
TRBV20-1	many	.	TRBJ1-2	CSAADSRVGYGYTF	TGCAGTGCTGCAGACAGCAGAGTTGGATATGGCTACACCTTC
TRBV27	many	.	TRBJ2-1	CASSLSVSTYNEQFF	TGTGCCAGCAGTTTATCGGTCAGTACCTACAATGAGCAGTTCTTC
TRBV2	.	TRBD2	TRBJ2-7	CASSWEGSSYEQYF	TGTGCCAGCAGTTGGGAGGGGTCCTCCTACGAGCAGTACTTC
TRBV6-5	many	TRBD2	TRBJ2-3	CASSYSIRGDSTDTQYF	TGTGCCAGCAGTTACTCGATTCGGGGGGATAGCACAGATACGCAGTATTTT
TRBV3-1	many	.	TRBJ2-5	CASSPGLTQETQYF	TGTGCCAGCAGCCCCGGACTAACCCAAGAGACCCAGTACTTC
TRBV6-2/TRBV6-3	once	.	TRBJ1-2	CASRPGVFYGYTF	TGTGCCAGCAGGCCAGGGGTTTTCTATGGCTACACCTTC
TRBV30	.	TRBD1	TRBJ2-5	CASDRGRETQYF	TGTGCCTCCGACAGGGGGCGAGAGACCCAGTACTTC
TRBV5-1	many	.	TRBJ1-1	CASSPGRGGMNTEAFF	TGCGCCAGCAGCCCGGGGAGGGGCGGGATGAACACTGAGGCTTTCTTT
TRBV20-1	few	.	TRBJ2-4	CSAGRTGGGNIQYF	TGCAGTGCGGGGAGGACAGGAGGCGGAAACATTCAGTACTTC
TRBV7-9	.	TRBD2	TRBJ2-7	CASSPRTSVSYEQYF	TGTGCCAGCAGCCCGCGGACTAGCGTCTCCTACGAGCAGTACTTC
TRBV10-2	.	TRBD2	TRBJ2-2	CASSELGLAGANTGELFF	TGCGCCAGCAGTGAGTTGGGACTAGCGGGAGCGAATACCGGGGAGCTGTTTTTT
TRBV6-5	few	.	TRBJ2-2	CASSYGVANTGELFF	TGTGCCAGCAGTTACGGCGTAGCGAACACCGGGGAGCTGTTTTTT
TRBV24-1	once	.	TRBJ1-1	CATKGSGVNTEAFF	TGTGCCACCAAGGGGTCAGGGGTGAACACTGAAGCTTTCTTT
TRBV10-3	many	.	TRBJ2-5	CAIRNSILQTQYF	TGTGCCATCAGGAATTCAATCCTCCAGACCCAGTACTTC
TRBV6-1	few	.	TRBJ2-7	CASSGGGTARSYEQYF	TGTGCCAGCAGTGGTGGCGGGACAGCTCGCTCCTACGAGCAGTACTTC
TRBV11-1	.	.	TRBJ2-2	CASSPSGPANTGELFF	TGTGCCAGCAGCCCTTCAGGACCCGCGAACACCGGGGAGCTGTTTTTT
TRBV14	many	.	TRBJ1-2	CASSQAGRAYSYTF	TGTGCCAGCAGCCAAGCGGGCAGGGCGTACAGCTACACCTTC
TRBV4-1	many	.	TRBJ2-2	CASKGYVTENTGELFF	TGCGCCAGCAAAGGCTATGTAACCGAGAACACCGGGGAGCTGTTTTTT
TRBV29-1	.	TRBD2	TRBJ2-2	CIVGTSGTGELFF	TGCATCGTGGGGACTAGTGGGACCGGGGAGCTGTTTTTT
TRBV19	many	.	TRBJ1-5	CASSIPHSAQPQHF	TGTGCCAGTAGTATTCCACACAGTGCTCAGCCCCAGCATTTT
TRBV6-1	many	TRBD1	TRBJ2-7	CASRLDRDSYEQYF	TGTGCCAGCAGGTTGGACAGGGACTCCTACGAGCAGTACTTC
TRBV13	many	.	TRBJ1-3	CASSLLGVLSGNTIYF	TGTGCCAGCAGCTTATTGGGCGTTCTCTCTGGAAACACCATATATTTT
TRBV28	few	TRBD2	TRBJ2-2	CASIATLGGSKSGELFF	TGTGCCAGCATCGCAACCTTGGGCGGGAGCAAATCCGGGGAGCTGTTTTTT
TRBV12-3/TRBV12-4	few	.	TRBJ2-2	CASSYGSTGELLF	TGTGCCAGCAGTTACGGGAGCACCGGGGAGCTGCTTTTT
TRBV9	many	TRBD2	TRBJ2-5	CASSETSGGGTQYF	TGTGCCAGCAGCGAGACTAGCGGGGGTGGGACCCAGTACTTC
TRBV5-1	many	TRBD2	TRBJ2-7	CASSPGGTSDEQYF	TGCGCCAGCAGCCCGGGGGGTACCAGTGACGAGCAGTACTTC
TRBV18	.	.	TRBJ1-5	CASSPQPGYSNQPQHF	TGTGCCAGCTCACCACAGCCGGGATATAGCAATCAGCCCCAGCATTTT
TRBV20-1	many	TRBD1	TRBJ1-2	CSAPTGDGGYTF	TGCAGTGCCCCGACAGGGGACGGTGGCTACACCTTC
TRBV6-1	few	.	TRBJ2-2	CASSEAQGQAYTGELFF	TGTGCCAGCAGTGAAGCGCAAGGGCAGGCTTACACCGGGGAGCTGTTTTTT
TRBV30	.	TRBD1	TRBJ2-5	CAWSTTTGDIQYF	TGTGCCTGGAGCACCACGACAGGGGATATTCAGTACTTC
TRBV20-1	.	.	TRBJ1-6	CSATNGLDHSPLHF	TGCAGTGCCACCAACGGCCTGGACCATTCACCCCTCCACTTT
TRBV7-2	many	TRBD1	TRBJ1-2	CASRLTGTGQDGYTF	TGTGCCAGCAGGTTAACCGGGACAGGACAAGATGGCTACACCTTC
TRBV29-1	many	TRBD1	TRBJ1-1	CSVKTGGVGTEAFF	TGCAGCGTTAAGACAGGGGGCGTAGGTACTGAAGCTTTCTTT
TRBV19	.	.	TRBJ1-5	CASSIDPTGTQPQHF	TGTGCCAGTAGTATAGATCCCACCGGGACCCAGCCCCAGCATTTT
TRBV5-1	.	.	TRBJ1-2	CASSLEAAVKGYTF	TGCGCCAGCAGCTTGGAAGCGGCCGTAAAGGGCTACACCTTC
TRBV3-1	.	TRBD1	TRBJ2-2	CASSPQGLNTGELCF	TGTGCCAGCAGCCCACAGGGGTTGAACACCGGGGAGCTGTGTTTT
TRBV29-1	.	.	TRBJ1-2	CSVQSQYDGYTF	TGCAGCGTTCAGTCCCAGTATGATGGCTACACCTTC
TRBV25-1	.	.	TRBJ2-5	CAISEIGQGGGETQYF	TGTGCCATCAGTGAAATCGGACAGGGAGGGGGAGAGACCCAGTACTTC
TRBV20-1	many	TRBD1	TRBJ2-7	CSAGTASYEQYF	TGCAGTGCCGGGACAGCCTCATACGAGCAGTACTTC
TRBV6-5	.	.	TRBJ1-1	CASSSQAEAFF	TGTGCCAGCAGTTCGCAGGCAGAAGCTTTCTTT